A single sample is the source of the 3 T cell receptor beta chains below, sequenced in a study of blood T cells in healthy people across ages (dated by TCRdb to the mid-2010s). Libraries were made using 5' RACE. Sequencing was carried out with an Illumina HiSeq 2500. A second PCR of about 7 to 12 cycles was run with a J-beta primer mix and a sample-barcoded 5' primer. Through fastp at Q25 and MiXCR, TCRdb rebuilt clones from the public reads, retaining in-frame beta chains. Each CDR3 protein gets just one entry, which takes the most common genes and DNA from the rows behind it. The sample table shows hundreds of thousands of distinct CDR3 sequences, and roughly half are seen once. The ten top clones hold 13% of the sample. The sequenced sample was blood. These TCRs come from an elderly woman in good health.

This clonotype was observed at least ten times. This may come from a read error, since a much larger clone is one base off. This sequence joins TRBV7-9 and TRBJ2-3, with 9 bases matching TRBD2. Germline V gives CDR1 SEHNR, CDR2 FQNEAQ (reference sequence). The CDR3 loop spans 13 amino acids. The junction had 7 bases not matched to a gene; V was cut back by 5 bases and J by 10 bases. The CDR3: CASSGGSGRSQYF. The CDR3 DNA sequence: TGTGCCAGCAGCGGAGGAAGCGGGAGGTCGCAGTATTTT.

The V call is TRBV7-3, the J call TRBJ2-2; D may be TRBD1 (6 bases). V was shortened by 2 bases and J by 4 bases, with 11 bases between the two germline ends. The CDR3 is 15 residues long. Per germline, CDR1 SGHTA and CDR2 FQGTGA. This CDR3 is CASSLLPDSTGELFF. The CDR3 bases are TGTGCCAGCAGCTTACTACCGGACAGCACCGGGGAGCTGTTTTTT.

For this clonotype: Just one base apart from a much larger clone, this may be a read error. The CDR3 sequence is CASSSQDKEETQYF. DNA of the CDR3: TGTGCCAGCAGTTCCCAGGACAAGGAAGAGACCCAGTACTTC. V usage is TRBV12-3 or TRBV12-4 and J usage is TRBJ2-4; weak D call: TRBD1 (5 bases). TRBJ2-5 explains the end of the DNA better; the J call may be wrong. This CDR3 region has 14 residues.